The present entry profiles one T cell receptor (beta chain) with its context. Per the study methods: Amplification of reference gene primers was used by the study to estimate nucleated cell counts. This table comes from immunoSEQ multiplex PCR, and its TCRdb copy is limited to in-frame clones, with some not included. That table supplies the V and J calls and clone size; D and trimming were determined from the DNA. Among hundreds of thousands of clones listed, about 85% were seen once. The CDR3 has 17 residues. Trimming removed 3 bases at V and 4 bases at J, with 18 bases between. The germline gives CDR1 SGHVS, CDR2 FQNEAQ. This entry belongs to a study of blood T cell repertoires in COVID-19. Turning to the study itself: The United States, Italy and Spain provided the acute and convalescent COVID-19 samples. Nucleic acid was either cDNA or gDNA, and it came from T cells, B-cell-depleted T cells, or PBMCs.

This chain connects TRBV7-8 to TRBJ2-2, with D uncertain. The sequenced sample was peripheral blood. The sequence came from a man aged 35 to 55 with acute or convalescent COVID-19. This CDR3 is CASSFPYKPPSTGELFF. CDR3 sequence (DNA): TGTGCCAGCAGCTTCCCGTATAAGCCCCCGAGCACCGGGGAGCTGTTTTTT.